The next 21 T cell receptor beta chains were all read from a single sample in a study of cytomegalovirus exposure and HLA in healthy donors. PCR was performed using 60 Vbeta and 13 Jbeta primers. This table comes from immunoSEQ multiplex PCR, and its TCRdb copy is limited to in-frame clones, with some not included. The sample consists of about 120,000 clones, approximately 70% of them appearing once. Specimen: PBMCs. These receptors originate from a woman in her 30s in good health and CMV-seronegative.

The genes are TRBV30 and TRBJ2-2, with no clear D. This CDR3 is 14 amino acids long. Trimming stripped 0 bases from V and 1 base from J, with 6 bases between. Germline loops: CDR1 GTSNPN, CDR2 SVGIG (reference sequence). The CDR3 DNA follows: TGTGCCTGGAGTGTAACGGGGAACACCGGGGAGCTGTTTTTT. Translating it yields CAWSVTGNTGELFF.

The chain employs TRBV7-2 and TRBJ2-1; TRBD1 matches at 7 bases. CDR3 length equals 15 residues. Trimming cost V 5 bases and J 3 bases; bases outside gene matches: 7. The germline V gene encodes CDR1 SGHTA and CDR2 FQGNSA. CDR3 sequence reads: CASSPRTGVYNEQFF. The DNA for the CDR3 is TGTGCCAGCAGCCCCCGGACAGGCGTCTACAATGAGCAGTTCTTC.

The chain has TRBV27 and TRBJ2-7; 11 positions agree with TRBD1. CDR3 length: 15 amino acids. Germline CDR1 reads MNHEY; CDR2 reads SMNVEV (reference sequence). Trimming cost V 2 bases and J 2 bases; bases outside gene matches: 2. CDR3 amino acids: CASSLGTGGPYEQYF. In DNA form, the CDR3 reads TGTGCCAGCAGTTTAGGGACAGGGGGACCCTACGAGCAGTACTTC.

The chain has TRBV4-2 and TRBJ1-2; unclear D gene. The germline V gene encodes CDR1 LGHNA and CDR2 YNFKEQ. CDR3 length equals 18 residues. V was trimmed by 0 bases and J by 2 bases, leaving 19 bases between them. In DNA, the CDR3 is TGTGCCAGCAGCCAAGATAGGTCGGGATCCTGGGAAAACTATGGCTACACCTTC. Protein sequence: CASSQDRSGSWENYGYTF.

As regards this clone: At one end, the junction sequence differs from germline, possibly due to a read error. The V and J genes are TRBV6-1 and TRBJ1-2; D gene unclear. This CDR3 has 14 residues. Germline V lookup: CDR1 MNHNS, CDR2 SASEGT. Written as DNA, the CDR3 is TGTGCCAGCAGGGTTCACACCACTAACTATGGCTACCCCTTC. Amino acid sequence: CASRVHTTNYGYPF.

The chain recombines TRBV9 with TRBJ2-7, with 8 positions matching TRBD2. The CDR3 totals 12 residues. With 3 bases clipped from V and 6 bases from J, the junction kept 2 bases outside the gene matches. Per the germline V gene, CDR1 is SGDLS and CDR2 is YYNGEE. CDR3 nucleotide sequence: TGTGCCAGCAGCGCGGGAGGGTCCGAGCAGTACTTC. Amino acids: CASSAGGSEQYF.

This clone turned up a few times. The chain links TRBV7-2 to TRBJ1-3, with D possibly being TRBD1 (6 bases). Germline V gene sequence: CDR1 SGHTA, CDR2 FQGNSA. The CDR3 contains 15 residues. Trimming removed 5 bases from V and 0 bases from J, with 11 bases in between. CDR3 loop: CASSNGQNSGNTIYF. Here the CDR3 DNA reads TGTGCCAGCAGCAACGGACAGAACTCTGGAAACACCATATATTTT. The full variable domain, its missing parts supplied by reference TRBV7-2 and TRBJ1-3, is GAGVSQSPSNKVTEKGKDVELRCDPISGHTALYWYRQSLGQGLEFLIYFQGNSAPDKSGLPSDRFSAERTGGSVSTLTIQRTQQEDSAVYLCASSNGQNSGNTIYFGEGSWLTVV.

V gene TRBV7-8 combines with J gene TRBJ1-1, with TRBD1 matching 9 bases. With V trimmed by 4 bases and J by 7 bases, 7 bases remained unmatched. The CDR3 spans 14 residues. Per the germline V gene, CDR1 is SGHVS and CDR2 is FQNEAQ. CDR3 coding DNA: TGTGCCAGCAGCTCCGGGACAGGGTTTGTTGAAGCTTTCTTT. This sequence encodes CASSSGTGFVEAFF. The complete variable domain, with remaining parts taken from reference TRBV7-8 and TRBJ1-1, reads GAGVSQSPRYKVAKRGQDVALRCDPISGHVSLFWYQQALGQGPEFLTYFQNEAQLDKSGLPSDRFFAERPEGSVSTLKIQRTQQEDSAVYLCASSSGTGFVEAFFGQGTRLTVV.

The CDR3 spells CASSQEGTKNTGELFF. In DNA form, the CDR3 reads TGCGCCAGCAGCCAAGAGGGGACTAAGAACACCGGGGAGCTGTTTTTT. The chain links TRBV4-1 to TRBJ2-2; 7 bases are shared with TRBD2. V gave up 0 bases and J gave up 1 base; unmatched junction bases: 2. Germline lookup yields CDR1 MGHRA and CDR2 YSYEKL. The CDR3 is 16 amino acids.

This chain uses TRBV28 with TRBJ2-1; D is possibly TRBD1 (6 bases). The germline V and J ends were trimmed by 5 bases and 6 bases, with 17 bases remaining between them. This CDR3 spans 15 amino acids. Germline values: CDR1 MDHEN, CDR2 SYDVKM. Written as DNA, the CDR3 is TGTGCCAGCAGTGCGCCAGGGCAGGGGATCAATGAGCAGTTCTTC. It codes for CASSAPGQGINEQFF.

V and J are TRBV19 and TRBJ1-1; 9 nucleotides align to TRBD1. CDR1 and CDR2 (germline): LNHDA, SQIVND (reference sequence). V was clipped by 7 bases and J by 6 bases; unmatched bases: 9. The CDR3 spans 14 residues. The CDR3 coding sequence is TGTGCCAGTAATCGGGGACAGGGTACCGCTGAAGCTTTCTTT. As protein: CASNRGQGTAEAFF.

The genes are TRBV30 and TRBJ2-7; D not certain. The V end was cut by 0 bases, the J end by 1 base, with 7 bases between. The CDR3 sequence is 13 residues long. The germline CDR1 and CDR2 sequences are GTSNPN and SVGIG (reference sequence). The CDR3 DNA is TGTGCCTGGAGTGTGGCCTCTTCCTACGAGCAGTACTTC. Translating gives CAWSVASSYEQYF.

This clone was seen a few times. The chain's CDR3 is CASSVLGSAGTEAFF. The CDR3 nucleotides read TGTGCCAGCAGTGTCCTAGGGTCGGCGGGCACTGAAGCTTTCTTT. This chain connects TRBV6-1 to TRBJ1-1, with unresolved D. The CDR3 is 15 amino acids. Germline V gives CDR1 MNHNS, CDR2 SASEGT. Trimming cost V 4 bases and J 4 bases, with 16 bases left between them.

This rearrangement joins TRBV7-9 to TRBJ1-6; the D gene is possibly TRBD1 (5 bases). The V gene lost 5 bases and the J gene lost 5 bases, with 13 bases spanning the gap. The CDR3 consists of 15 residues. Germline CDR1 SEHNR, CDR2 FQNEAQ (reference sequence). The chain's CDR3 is CASSRGSGDNSPLHF. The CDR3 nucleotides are TGTGCCAGCAGCCGGGGGTCCGGGGATAATTCACCCCTCCACTTT.

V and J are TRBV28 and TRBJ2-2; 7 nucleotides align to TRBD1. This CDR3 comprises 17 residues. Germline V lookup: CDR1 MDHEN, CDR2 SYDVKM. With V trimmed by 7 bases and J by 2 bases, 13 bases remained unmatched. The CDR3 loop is CASTPSTGQQNTGELFF. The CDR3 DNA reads TGTGCCAGCACTCCTAGTACGGGACAGCAAAACACCGGGGAGCTGTTTTTT.

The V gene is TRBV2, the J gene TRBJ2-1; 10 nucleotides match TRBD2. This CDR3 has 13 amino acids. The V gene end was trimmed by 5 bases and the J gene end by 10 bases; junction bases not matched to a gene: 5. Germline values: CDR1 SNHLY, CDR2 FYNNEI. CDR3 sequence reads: CASSLGLAEEQFF. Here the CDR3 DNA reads TGTGCCAGCAGTCTCGGACTAGCGGAAGAGCAGTTCTTC.

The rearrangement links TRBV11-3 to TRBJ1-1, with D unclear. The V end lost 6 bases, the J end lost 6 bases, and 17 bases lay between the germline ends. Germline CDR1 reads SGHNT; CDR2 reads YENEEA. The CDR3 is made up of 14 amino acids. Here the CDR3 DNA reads TGTGCCAGCAGTTTTAAAGCTGGGAGCGCTGAAGCTTTCTTT. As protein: CASSFKAGSAEAFF.

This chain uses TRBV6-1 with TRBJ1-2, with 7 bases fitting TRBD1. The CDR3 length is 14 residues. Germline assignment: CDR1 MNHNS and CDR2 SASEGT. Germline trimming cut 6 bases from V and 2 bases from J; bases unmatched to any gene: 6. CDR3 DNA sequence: TGTGCCAGCAGACCCCGGGACAGCAACTATGGCTACACCTTC. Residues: CASRPRDSNYGYTF.

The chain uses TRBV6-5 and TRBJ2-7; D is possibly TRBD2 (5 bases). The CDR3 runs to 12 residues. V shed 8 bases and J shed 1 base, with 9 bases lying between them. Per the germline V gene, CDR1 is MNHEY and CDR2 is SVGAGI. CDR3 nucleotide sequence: TGTGCCAGCGTCTCGGGGTCCTACGAGCAGTACTTC. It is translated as CASVSGSYEQYF.

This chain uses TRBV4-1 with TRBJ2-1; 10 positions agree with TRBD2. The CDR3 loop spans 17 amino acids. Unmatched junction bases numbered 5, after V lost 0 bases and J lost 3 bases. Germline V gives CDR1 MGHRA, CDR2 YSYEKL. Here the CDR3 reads CASSQEEVAGGYNEQFF. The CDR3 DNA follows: TGCGCCAGCAGCCAAGAGGAGGTAGCGGGGGGCTACAATGAGCAGTTCTTC.

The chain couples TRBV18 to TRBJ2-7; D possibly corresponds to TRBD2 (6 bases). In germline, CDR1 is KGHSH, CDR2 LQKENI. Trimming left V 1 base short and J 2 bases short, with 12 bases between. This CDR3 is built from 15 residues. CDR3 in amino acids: CASSPLGGETYEQYF. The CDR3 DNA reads TGTGCCAGCTCACCACTCGGGGGTGAGACCTACGAGCAGTACTTC.